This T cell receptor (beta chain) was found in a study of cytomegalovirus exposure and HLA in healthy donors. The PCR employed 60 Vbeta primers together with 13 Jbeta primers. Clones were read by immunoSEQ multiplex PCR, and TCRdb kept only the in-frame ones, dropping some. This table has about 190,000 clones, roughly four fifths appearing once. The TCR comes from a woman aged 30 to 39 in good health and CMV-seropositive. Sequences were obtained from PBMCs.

DNA of the CDR3: TGTGCCAGCAGCCAACCCGGGACTAGCACAGATACGCAGTATTTT. Its translation is CASSQPGTSTDTQYF. V gene TRBV7-9 combines with J gene TRBJ2-3, with a weak D call TRBD2 (6 bases). The CDR3 runs 15 residues. V lost 5 bases and J 0 bases, leaving 12 bases between the germline ends. Germline CDR1 reads SEHNR; CDR2 reads FQNEAQ (reference sequence).